The 12 T cell receptor beta chains below all came from one sample that was sequenced in a study of blood T cell repertoires in COVID-19. Generated by immunoSEQ multiplex PCR, the TCRdb table keeps only in-frame clones and is missing some. This sample has about 130,000 clones, with 90% found just once. Material: peripheral blood. These receptors were taken from a man aged 55-75 years with COVID-19, enrolled during active disease.

V gene TRBV6-2 or TRBV6-3 combines with J gene TRBJ1-2; 7 nucleotides align to TRBD1. The CDR3 spans 13 residues. V trimming: 5 bases; J trimming: 4 bases; junction bases outside the gene matches: 4. Germline lookup yields CDR1 MNHEY and CDR2 SVGEGT. This CDR3 reads CASSTGVSYGYTF. The CDR3, as DNA: TGTGCCAGCAGTACAGGGGTTTCCTATGGCTACACCTTC.

The chain couples TRBV6-6 to TRBJ1-1; a weak D match, TRBD1 (6 bases). The germline V gene has CDR1 MNHNY and CDR2 SVGAGI (reference sequence). This CDR3 is 14 amino acids long. V dropped 5 bases and J dropped 1 base, with 11 bases sitting between them. CDR3 DNA sequence: TGTGCCAGCAGTGAGCGGGGGCAGAACACTGAAGCTTTCTTT. Protein sequence: CASSERGQNTEAFF.

Worth noting for this clone: One end of the junction does not line up with germline, which may come from a read error. The chain combines TRBV18 with TRBJ2-1; D possibly corresponds to TRBD1 (5 bases). CDR1 is KGHSH, CDR2 LQKENI, per germline. The CDR3 consists of 12 residues. The CDR3 DNA reads as TGTGCCAGCTCACCTACAGGTCCTTGGTGGGTCTTC. Amino acid sequence: CASSPTGPWWVF.

This clone was detected only a few times. The CDR3 loop is CASSMDSLPYEQYF. The CDR3 DNA follows: TGTGCCAGTAGTATGGACTCTCTCCCCTACGAGCAGTACTTC. V is TRBV19 and J is TRBJ2-7, with a possible D match to TRBD2 (5 bases). There are 14 residues in the CDR3. Per the germline V gene, CDR1 is LNHDA and CDR2 is SQIVND (reference sequence). The germline V and J ends were trimmed by 3 bases and 2 bases, with 11 bases remaining between them.

The CDR3: CASSFTGYEQYF. The DNA of the CDR3 is TGTGCCAGCAGCTTTACAGGGTACGAGCAGTACTTC. The chain is built from TRBV7-9 and TRBJ2-7, with D maybe TRBD1 (6 bases). Germline-derived CDR1 and CDR2 are SEHNR and FQNEAQ (reference sequence). V lost 3 bases and J lost 4, with 7 bases in between. The CDR3 is 12 residues long.

The V gene is TRBV19, the J gene TRBJ2-3; D is unresolved. The germline V gene has CDR1 LNHDA and CDR2 SQIVND (reference sequence). The CDR3 has 15 amino acids. V lost 3 bases, J lost 0 bases, and 10 bases lay in between. The CDR3 sequence: CASSIAASSTDTQYF. CDR3 nucleotide sequence: TGTGCCAGTAGTATTGCGGCATCTAGCACAGATACGCAGTATTTT.

V is TRBV11-3 and J is TRBJ2-7; maybe TRBD2 (6 bases). Germline CDR1 is SGHNT and CDR2 is YENEEA. Trimming shortened V by 3 bases and J by 3 bases, and 12 bases separated the two germline ends. This CDR3 is 14 amino acids long. In DNA form, the CDR3 reads TGTGCCAGCAGCTTTTCGGGGGTTGGCTACGAGCAGTACTTC. Residues: CASSFSGVGYEQYF.

The rearrangement links TRBV9 to TRBJ1-1; a possible D gene is TRBD1 (6 bases). Germline loops: CDR1 SGDLS, CDR2 YYNGEE. The CDR3 sequence is 14 residues long. V lost 3 bases and J lost 5, with 14 bases in between. The CDR3 DNA is TGTGCCAGCAGCGCCCAGGGGTCGTGGACTGAAGCTTTCTTT. Its protein product is CASSAQGSWTEAFF.

The CDR3 sequence is CASMVLAGGWETQYF. The CDR3 DNA is TGTGCCAGCATGGTCCTAGCGGGAGGGTGGGAGACCCAGTACTTC. The V gene is TRBV3-1 (or the pseudogene TRBV3-2), the J gene TRBJ2-5; 12 bases agree with TRBD2. CDR1 is LGHDT and CDR2 is YNNKEL in the germline V gene (reference sequence). The V segment lost 7 bases and the J segment 5 bases; nucleotides outside the gene matches: 8. The CDR3 has 15 residues.

The rearrangement joins TRBV6-1 to TRBJ2-7, with D possibly being TRBD2 (7 bases). Germline V gene lookup returns CDR1 MNHNS and CDR2 SASEGT. The CDR3 has 15 amino acids. V lost 2 bases to trimming and J lost 7 bases, with 18 bases between them. CDR3 sequence: CASSERGGGAREQYF. CDR3 nucleotide sequence: TGTGCCAGCAGTGAAAGGGGAGGGGGGGCGAGAGAGCAGTACTTC.

The chain recombines TRBV2 with TRBJ2-7; perhaps TRBD2 as D (5 bases). V lost 7 bases and J 0 bases, leaving 7 bases between the germline ends. Germline V CDR1 and CDR2: SNHLY, FYNNEI. The CDR3 sequence is 12 residues long. CDR3 loop: CASTAVSYEQYF. The CDR3 DNA follows: TGTGCCAGCACAGCGGTCTCCTACGAGCAGTACTTC.

This clone was counted once. The chain carries TRBV29-1 and TRBJ1-1, with 7 bases matching TRBD1. CDR1 is SQVTM, CDR2 ANQGSEA, per germline. The CDR3 is made up of 12 amino acids. V lost 2 bases, J lost 9 bases, and 6 bases stayed unmatched. CDR3 nucleotide sequence: TGCAGCGTTGAAAATCCGGGACAGAAAGCTTTCTTT. This gives the protein CSVENPGQKAFF.